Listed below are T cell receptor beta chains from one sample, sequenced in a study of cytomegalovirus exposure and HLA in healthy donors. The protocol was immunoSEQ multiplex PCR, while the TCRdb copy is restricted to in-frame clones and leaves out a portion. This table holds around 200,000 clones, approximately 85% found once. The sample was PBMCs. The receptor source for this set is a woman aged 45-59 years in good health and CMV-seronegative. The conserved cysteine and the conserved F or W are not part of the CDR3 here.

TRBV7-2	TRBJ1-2	ASSLVRAGGGYT
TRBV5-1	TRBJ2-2	ASSLSVTGELF
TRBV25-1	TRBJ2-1	ASSDLSGGLYNEQF
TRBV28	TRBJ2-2	AGQGNTGELF
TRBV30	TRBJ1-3	AWSVNRSGNTIY
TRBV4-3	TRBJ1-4	ASSRSGLGNEKLF
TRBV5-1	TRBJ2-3	ASSSWTGGLDTQY
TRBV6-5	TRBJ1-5	ASRGTGGNQPQH
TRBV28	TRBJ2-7	ASSLSGLAAYEQY
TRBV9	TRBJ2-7	ASSGEGRGASYEQY
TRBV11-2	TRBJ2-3	ASSLKGWDTDTQY
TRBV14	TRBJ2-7	ASSQVDSYEQY
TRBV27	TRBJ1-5	ASSAGRAGGPQH
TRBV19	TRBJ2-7	ASSIGLAGELSYEQY
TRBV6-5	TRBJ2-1	ASSYRGPNEQF
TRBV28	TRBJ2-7	ASRSTATYEQY
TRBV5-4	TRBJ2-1	ASSLGASGSRSYNEQF
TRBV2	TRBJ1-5	ASRRGQGNQPQH
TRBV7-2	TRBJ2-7	ASSEGQGGYEQY
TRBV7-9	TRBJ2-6	SSSPAYGSGANVLT
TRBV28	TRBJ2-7	ASSPTLFRGQITYEQY
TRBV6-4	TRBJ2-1	ASSGTLGREQF
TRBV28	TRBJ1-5	ASRLGVSSNQPQH
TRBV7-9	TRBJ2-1	ASSAPGTYNEQF
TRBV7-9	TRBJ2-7	ASNGGGSKSYEQY
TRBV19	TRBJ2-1	ASSRQGLPLNEQF
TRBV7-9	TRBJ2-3	SSSQDMGTDTQY
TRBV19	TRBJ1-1	ASSITGSSNTEAF
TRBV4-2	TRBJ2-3	ASAKVAGLSTDTQY
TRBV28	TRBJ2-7	ASRLRWTGVYEQY
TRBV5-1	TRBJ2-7	ASSLYDGGPDEQY
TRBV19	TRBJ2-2	ASSIGQNTGELF
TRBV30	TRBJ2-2	AWRETGTNTGELF
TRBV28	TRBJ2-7	ASSLSPSSYEQY
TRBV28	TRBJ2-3	ASPIRDILSTDTQY
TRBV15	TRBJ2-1	ATSPGLAGVDEQF
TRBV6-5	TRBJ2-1	ASSSGRTQRNEQF
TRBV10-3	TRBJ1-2	AISEPRQGAGYGYT
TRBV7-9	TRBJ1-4	ASSSRTGVGKLF
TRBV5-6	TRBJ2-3	ASRTSRGYSTDTQY
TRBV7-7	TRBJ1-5	ASSQRTGGRGSNQPQH
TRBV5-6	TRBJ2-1	ASSLGRGLYNEQF
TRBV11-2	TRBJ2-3	ASSLQGAGDTQY
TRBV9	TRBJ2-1	ASSVVPTVYNEQF
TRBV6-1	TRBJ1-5	ASRNRGNQPQH
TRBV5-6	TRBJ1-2	ASSRYRGDYGYT
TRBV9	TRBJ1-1	ASSVDGGMNTEAF
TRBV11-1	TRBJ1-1	ASSFRGFMNTEAF
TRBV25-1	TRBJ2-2	ASMLAGSTGELF
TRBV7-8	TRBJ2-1	ASSTYLVGGRAREF
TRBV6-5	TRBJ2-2	ASSRQGGAGELF
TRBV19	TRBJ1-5	ASTRGFQPQH
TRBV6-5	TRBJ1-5	ASRQGIRQPQH
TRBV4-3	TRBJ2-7	ASSQAYEQY
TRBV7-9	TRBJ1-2	SSSLMGQGYTYGYT
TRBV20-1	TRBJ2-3	SPEGGDTQY
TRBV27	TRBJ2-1	ASTPGGPYNEQF
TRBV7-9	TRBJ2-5	ASSFGSGGAQY
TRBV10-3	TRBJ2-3	AISDPSGRAPDTQY